These 5 T cell receptor beta chains share one sample of origin, sequenced in a study of T cell changes during pregnancy in multiple sclerosis. Libraries were prepared by immunoSEQ multiplex PCR; TCRdb keeps only in-frame clonotypes and omits some of them. The sample holds 95,000 to 110,000 clones, 85% to 95% seen once. The sample consisted of peripheral blood, taken in the third trimester of pregnancy. These receptor sequences come from a female donor in good health, enrolled as a control in a pregnancy study.

The V and J genes are TRBV7-3 and TRBJ2-5, with 12 bases identical to TRBD1. The V and J ends lost 3 bases and 5 bases, in that order; junction bases with no gene match: 7. This CDR3 has 16 residues. Looked up from germline, CDR1 is SGHTA and CDR2 is FQGTGA. The CDR3 region has the DNA TGTGCCAGCAGCTTGGGGACAGGGGGCCGTGGGGAGACCCAGTACTTC. Residues: CASSLGTGGRGETQYF.

CDR3 residues: CASSAGTSWESGEQFF. The CDR3 DNA reads TGTGCCAGCAGCGCCGGGACTAGCTGGGAATCGGGTGAGCAGTTCTTC. This sequence joins TRBV9 and TRBJ2-1; 9 bases line up with TRBD2. CDR1 and CDR2 (germline): SGDLS, YYNGEE. Germline trimming cut 3 bases from V and 9 bases from J; bases unmatched to any gene: 13. The CDR3 sequence is 16 residues long.

This clone turned up a few times. The rearrangement links TRBV6-1 to TRBJ1-6; D is possibly TRBD1 (6 bases). Per germline, CDR1 MNHNS and CDR2 SASEGT. The germline V and J ends were trimmed by 3 bases and 7 bases, with 16 bases remaining between them. This CDR3 is 16 amino acids long. CDR3 protein: CASSETGLLGNSPLHF. CDR3 bases: TGTGCCAGCAGTGAGACAGGCTTATTAGGAAATTCACCCCTCCACTTT.

The CDR3 DNA sequence: TGCAGTGCTCCCGTCGATACGCAGTATTTT. It yields the protein CSAPVDTQYF. The chain carries TRBV20-1 and TRBJ2-3; D is ambiguous. Between the trimmed V and J ends, which lost 5 bases and 6 bases, there was a span of 6 bases. The V gene's germline CDR1 is DFQATT and CDR2 SNEGSKA (reference sequence). This CDR3 has 10 residues.

This clone was detected a few times. V gene TRBV2 combines with J gene TRBJ1-2, with 7 bases aligning to TRBD1. Germline-derived CDR1 and CDR2 are SNHLY and FYNNEI. Trimming at V came to 6 bases and at J to 4 bases, leaving 11 bases not matched to a gene. This CDR3 comprises 15 residues. The CDR3 DNA reads TGTGCCAGCAGGGAGGACAGGACTCAACTCTATGGCTACACCTTC. This encodes CASREDRTQLYGYTF.